Following are 2 T cell receptor beta chains from one sample sequenced in a study of blood T cell repertoires in COVID-19. TCRdb keeps only in-frame clones here, not all; method: immunoSEQ multiplex PCR. The table shows 53,000 or so clones, with around 84% occurring only once. Sequencing was carried out using peripheral blood. Receptors originate from a man in his 70s with active COVID-19.

The chain recombines TRBV11-3 with TRBJ2-1, with 7 bases fitting TRBD2. The ends lost 5 bases at V and 2 bases at J; junction bases unmatched: 9. Germline loops: CDR1 SGHNT, CDR2 YENEEA. CDR3 length: 16 residues. CDR3: CASSPSGTNTYNEQFF. The DNA for the CDR3 is TGTGCCAGCAGCCCAAGCGGGACGAATACCTACAATGAGCAGTTCTTC. Supplemented by reference TRBV11-3 and TRBJ2-1, the full variable domain reads EAGVVQSPRYKIIEKKQPVAFWCNPISGHNTLYWYLQNLGQGPELLIRYENEEAVDDSQLPKDRFSAERLKGVDSTLKIQPAELGDSAVYLCASSPSGTNTYNEQFFGPGTRLTVL.

This rearrangement joins TRBV4-2 to TRBJ2-7, with TRBD1 as a possible D gene (6 bases). Trimming shortened V by 1 base and J by 2 bases, and 15 bases separated the two germline ends. Germline-derived CDR1 and CDR2 are LGHNA and YNFKEQ. The CDR3 loop spans 16 amino acids. DNA for the CDR3: TGTGCCAGCAGCCAAGTTGGACAGCTCGGCACCTACGAGCAGTACTTC. Protein sequence: CASSQVGQLGTYEQYF.